This T cell receptor (beta chain) was captured by sequencing in a study of T-cell memory formation after mild COVID-19 (dated by TCRdb to about 2021). Notes on the research overall: Most TCR sequence clusters were specific to one of the two donors. The cohort was made up of two young adult volunteers, one female and one male, who were previously healthy. Longitudinal TCRalpha and TCRbeta repertoire sequencing tracked T-cell clones expanding and contracting after mild COVID-19 in a couple of donors.

Comment on this clonotype: Its antigen remains unidentified. One base away there is no much larger clone; base qualities are not given.

Ficoll-Paque density gradient centrifugation was the method used to isolate PBMCs. General conclusions and limits of the study: The detection of some responding clones in pre-infection memory suggests that pre-existing cross-reactive memory T cells joined the SARS-CoV-2 response. From day 15 to 85, contracting clones showed balanced CD4/CD8 phenotypes, whereas a second wave of clones that expanded from day 15 to 37 leaned towards CD4+. Only two mild cases were covered by the study, and larger cohorts that include severe cases with pre-infection samples were considered necessary. Contracting CD4+ clones were found mainly in CM and EM memory subsets, while CD8+ clones were enriched in EMRA. SARS-CoV-2 specificity of the second-wave clones peaking on day 37 was not confirmed.

Instrument on record: Illumina NovaSeq 6000. cDNA libraries for TCRalpha and TCRbeta were prepared by 5'RACE using constant-segment primers, with sample barcodes and unique molecular identifiers added. Trizol reagent was used to extract RNA from every sample. The libraries were amplified in two PCR steps, and the second step added a second sample barcode and Illumina TruSeq adapters. The libraries were sequenced on an Illumina NovaSeq using 2 x 150 bp paired-end reads. Turning to the authors' computational methods: Demultiplexing of reads and collapsing into UMI-guided consensus sequences were performed with migec v1.2.7. Using mixcr v2.1.11, UMI consensuses were aligned to TRA and TRB V and J templates and then assembled into clonotypes. A clonotype was counted as expanded or contracted only if both edgeR and NoisET called the change significant, with noise models trained on biological replicates. For edgeR calls, a false discovery rate-adjusted p below 0.01 and a log2 fold-change threshold of 1 were applied. As an exploratory analysis of dynamics, max-normalized trajectories of the 1000 most abundant clonotypes were examined with PCA combined with hierarchical clustering. Each responding clone was given a CD4 or CD8 phenotype based on the CD4+ and CD8+ repertoires, which had been sequenced separately. The raw public data were reprocessed by TCRdb itself: fastp quality trimming at Q25, MiXCR clonotype calling, in-frame beta chains only. Rows matching on CDR3 protein sequence are summarized as one entry with the most common DNA and genes. TCRdb's processing, not the authors', yielded these V and J calls. The sample records approximately 560,000 distinct CDR3 sequences, 17% of which are singletons. The ten most abundant clones make up approximately 8.1% of the sample.

The germline V gene sets CDR1 to SGHVS and CDR2 to FQNEAQ. Trimming takes 6 bases from V and 0 bases from J, and the germline ends sit 17 bases apart. Spanning cysteine to phenylalanine, the CDR3 consists of 16 amino acids. Of the read, only the CDR3 DNA is kept; its 48 bases are in frame from base 1. Recombination linked TRBV7-8 to TRBJ1-1; the D gene remains uncertain. The sequence derives from an adult woman who had mild COVID-19 (a few samples of this study predate the infection). The sample titles of this study are shuffled in the database, so cell type and time point are left out; the donor was told from shared clones. Sequences were obtained from PBMCs or a T cell subset sorted from them (not recorded which). The DNA reads as follows: TGTGCCAGCAGTAAGGACGGCTTTTTCATGAACACTGAAGCTTTCTTT. This yields the protein CASSKDGFFMNTEAFF. Beyond the CDR3, the reference TRBV7-8 and TRBJ1-1 genes provide the residues; the full variable domain reads: GAGVSQSPRYKVAKRGQDVALRCDPISGHVSLFWYQQALGQGPEFLTYFQNEAQLDKSGLPSDRFFAERPEGSVSTLKIQRTQQEDSAVYLCASSKDGFFMNTEAFFGQGTRLTVV.